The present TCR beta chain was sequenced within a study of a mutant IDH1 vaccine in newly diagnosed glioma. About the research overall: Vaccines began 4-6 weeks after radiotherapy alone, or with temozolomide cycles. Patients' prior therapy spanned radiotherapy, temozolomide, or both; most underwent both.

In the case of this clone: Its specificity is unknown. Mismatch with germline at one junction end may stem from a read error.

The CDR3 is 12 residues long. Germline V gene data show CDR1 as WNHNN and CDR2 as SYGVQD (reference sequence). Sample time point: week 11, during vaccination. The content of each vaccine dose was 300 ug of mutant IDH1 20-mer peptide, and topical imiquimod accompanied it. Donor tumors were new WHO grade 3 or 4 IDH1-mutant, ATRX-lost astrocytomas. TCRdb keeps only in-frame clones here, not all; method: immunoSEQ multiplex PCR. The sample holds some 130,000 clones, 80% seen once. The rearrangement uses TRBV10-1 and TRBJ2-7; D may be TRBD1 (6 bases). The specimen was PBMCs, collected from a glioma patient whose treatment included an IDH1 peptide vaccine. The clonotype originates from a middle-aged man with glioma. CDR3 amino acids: CANRDNSHEQYF. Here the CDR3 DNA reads TGCGCCAACCGGGACAACTCCCACGAGCAGTACTTC.